This is a list of T cell receptor beta chains from one sample in a study of identical twins. TCRdb used MiXCR to reprocess the 5' RACE reads, holding one entry per CDR3 protein. Of about 690,000 distinct CDR3 sequences listed, roughly 6% are singletons. The sequencing sample was made of naive T cells sorted from blood. The receptors here all came from a man younger than 30 in good health. CDR3s include the opening cysteine and the closing phenylalanine or tryptophan. Fields, in order: D gene, clone size, V gene, J gene, CDR3 protein, CDR3 DNA. A D gene is named only where the DNA matches it firmly. Clone size is given for some rows only: seen once, a few or many times, or a class if the clone is expanded.

TRBD2	few	TRBV27	TRBJ2-3	CASSLSGTSGRPFTDTQYF	TGTGCCAGCAGTTTATCTGGGACTAGCGGGAGGCCCTTCACAGATACGCAGTATTTT
-	many	TRBV4-3	TRBJ2-1	CASSQDRPGAPYNEQFF	TGCGCCAGCAGCCAAGATCGGCCCGGGGCTCCTTACAATGAGCAGTTCTTC
-	-	TRBV5-1	TRBJ1-5	CASSSSGGREGNQPQHF	TGCGCCAGCAGCAGTAGCGGGGGTCGGGAAGGCAATCAGCCCCAGCATTTT
-	few	TRBV19	TRBJ1-5	CASSIHGSNQPQHF	TGTGCCAGTAGTATACACGGTAGCAATCAGCCCCAGCATTTT
TRBD1	few	TRBV9	TRBJ1-1	CASSAPGTGPFEAFF	TGTGCCAGCAGCGCCCCGGGGACAGGCCCTTTTGAAGCTTTCTTT
-	many	TRBV24-1	TRBJ2-3	CATSDSLGDWGRDTQYF	TGTGCCACCAGTGATTCCCTGGGGGATTGGGGAAGAGATACGCAGTATTTT
-	many	TRBV10-1	TRBJ2-1	CASSEETVQQFF	TGCGCCAGCAGTGAGGAAACGGTCCAGCAGTTCTTC
-	many	TRBV29-1	TRBJ1-1	CSAPGNTEAFF	TGCAGCGCCCCCGGGAACACTGAAGCTTTCTTT
TRBD2	few	TRBV20-1	TRBJ2-3	CSAREAGTDTQYF	TGCAGTGCTAGAGAAGCGGGGACAGATACGCAGTATTTT
-	-	TRBV6-2/TRBV6-3	TRBJ2-7	CASTYAYEQYF	TGTGCCAGCACGTACGCCTACGAGCAGTACTTC
-	many	TRBV9	TRBJ2-1	CASSVGTGGEEGQFF	TGTGCCAGCAGCGTAGGGACAGGTGGGGAGGAGGGGCAGTTCTTC
TRBD1	-	TRBV27	TRBJ1-1	CATPGTGNTEAFF	TGTGCCACCCCCGGGACAGGGAACACTGAAGCTTTCTTT
-	many	TRBV12-3/TRBV12-4	TRBJ1-5	CASSIRRTHQPQHF	TGTGCCAGCAGTATTAGACGGACCCATCAGCCCCAGCATTTT
-	many	TRBV13	TRBJ2-3	CASSFGLSTDTQYF	TGTGCCAGCAGCTTCGGGCTAAGCACAGATACGCAGTATTTT
-	-	TRBV10-2	TRBJ2-1	CASSAVKNLSKYNEQFF	TGCGCCAGCAGTGCAGTTAAGAACCTAAGTAAATACAATGAGCAGTTCTTC
TRBD1	many	TRBV12-3/TRBV12-4	TRBJ1-1	CASSFPGQYTEAFF	TGTGCCAGCAGTTTTCCGGGACAGTACACTGAAGCTTTCTTT
TRBD2	many	TRBV6-5	TRBJ2-1	CASSYSSGRASDEQFF	TGTGCCAGCAGTTACTCGAGCGGGAGGGCCTCCGATGAGCAGTTCTTC
TRBD2	-	TRBV20-1	TRBJ2-1	CSASSAGTKVHEQFF	TGCAGTGCTAGCTCGGCCGGGACTAAGGTTCATGAGCAGTTCTTC
TRBD2	few	TRBV12-3/TRBV12-4	TRBJ2-1	CASSFYSSGTIYNEQFF	TGTGCCAGCAGTTTTTATTCGAGCGGGACTATCTACAATGAGCAGTTCTTC
-	-	TRBV9	TRBJ2-3	CASSVDVRGTDTQYF	TGTGCCAGCAGCGTAGATGTCAGGGGCACAGATACGCAGTATTTT
-	many	TRBV25-1	TRBJ2-1	CASSENRPLRYNEQFF	TGTGCCAGCAGTGAAAACAGACCTCTAAGGTACAATGAGCAGTTCTTC
-	-	TRBV7-8	TRBJ2-1	CASSETRTSNEQFF	TGTGCCAGCAGCGAGACGCGAACATCAAATGAGCAGTTCTTC
TRBD1	many	TRBV11-1	TRBJ2-3	CASSPGTADTQYF	TGTGCCAGCAGCCCCGGGACAGCAGATACGCAGTATTTT
-	many	TRBV27	TRBJ1-3	CASGNSGNTIYF	TGTGCCAGCGGGAACTCTGGAAACACCATATATTTT
-	few	TRBV7-9	TRBJ2-1	CASSHIGQGGNEQFF	TGTGCCAGCAGCCACATCGGGCAGGGGGGGAATGAGCAGTTCTTC
-	few	TRBV15	TRBJ2-3	CATSRDRGGKDTQYF	TGTGCCACCAGCAGAGACAGGGGCGGTAAAGATACGCAGTATTTT